This record covers a single T cell receptor beta chain. Antigen: not known. The table came from immunoSEQ multiplex PCR; TCRdb's copy has only in-frame clones and leaves some out. The sample includes around 89,000 clones, approximately 90% of them seen just once. The sample belongs to a study of T cell responses to AZD1222 COVID-19 vaccine. Points from the study as a whole: Distributed over spike, vaccine-associated CD4 TCRs predominated at 160-218 and 743-854. No repertoire was sampled before or during the peak T cell response, only after it. Baseline antibody screening turned up just a handful of seropositive AZD1222 recipients. White British people made up most donors, females outnumbered males, and clonal diversity was possibly underestimated.

The TCR originated in an adult who received the AZD1222 COVID-19 vaccine. The sample consisted of peripheral blood, taken 28 days after the second AZD1222 dose.

CDR3 in DNA: TGTGCCAGCAGTTTTGGGGGGTACCAGCCCCAGCATTTT. The encoded protein is CASSFGGYQPQHF. The chain couples TRBV28 to TRBJ1-5; TRBD1 might be the D (5 bases). Per germline, CDR1 MDHEN and CDR2 SYDVKM. Trimming stripped 3 bases from V and 7 bases from J, with 10 bases between. This CDR3 is 13 amino acids long.